This T cell receptor (beta chain) derives from a study of Ad26.COV2.S vaccination and SARS-CoV-2 variants. Looking at the study overall: Doses of Ad26.COV2.S were injected into muscle once or twice, 56 days apart. Study-level points and caveats: Those who received the vaccine showed greater spike-specific TCR breadth than those given placebo. Across vaccine and placebo recipients, the breadth of non-spike TCRs was similar.

As for treatment: roughly 19 received Ad26.COV2.S at low or high dose, single or two shots; about 5 received placebo; per-sample allocation not given. Material that was analyzed had been drawn on day 63 after the first vaccine or placebo injection. In the vaccine, an Ad26 vector expressed the SARS-CoV-2 spike of the Wuhan strain. Libraries were prepared by immunoSEQ multiplex PCR; TCRdb keeps only in-frame clonotypes and omits some of them. The sample yields about 350,000 clones, approximately 84% seen once. The CDR3 length is 11 residues. CDR1 and CDR2 from the germline V gene are DFQATT and SNEGSKA (reference sequence). V lost 7 bases to trimming and J lost 0 bases, with 4 bases between them. With respect to this clone: Its antigen is not known.

Source: peripheral blood, taken in a trial of Ad26.COV2.S vaccine versus placebo. J is TRBJ2-4 and V is TRBV20-1, with D unresolved. This receptor was identified in a person between 18 and 59 years old who received the Ad26.COV2.S COVID-19 vaccine or a placebo. The CDR3 loop is CSGEAKNIQYF. CDR3 nucleotides: TGCAGTGGAGAAGCCAAAAACATTCAGTACTTC.